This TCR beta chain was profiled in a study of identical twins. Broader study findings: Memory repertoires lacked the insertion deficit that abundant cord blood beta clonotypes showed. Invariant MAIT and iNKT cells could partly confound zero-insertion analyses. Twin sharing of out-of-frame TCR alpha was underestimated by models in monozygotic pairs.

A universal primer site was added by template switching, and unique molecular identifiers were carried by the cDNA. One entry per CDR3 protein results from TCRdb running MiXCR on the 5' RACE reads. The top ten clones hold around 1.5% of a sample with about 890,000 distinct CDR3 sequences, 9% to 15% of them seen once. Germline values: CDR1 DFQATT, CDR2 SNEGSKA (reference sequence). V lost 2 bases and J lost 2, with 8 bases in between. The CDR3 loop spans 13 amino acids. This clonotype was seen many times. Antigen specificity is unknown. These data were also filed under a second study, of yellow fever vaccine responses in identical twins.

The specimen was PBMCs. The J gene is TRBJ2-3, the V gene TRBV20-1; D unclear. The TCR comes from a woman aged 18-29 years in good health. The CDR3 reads CSARLTPTDTQYF. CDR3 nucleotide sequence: TGCAGTGCTAGACTGACTCCCACAGATACGCAGTATTTT.